What follows are 12 T cell receptor beta chains derived from one specimen sequenced in a study of T cells after yellow fever vaccination (dated by TCRdb to about 2019). Library preparation employed 5' RACE. Sequencer: Illumina HiSeq 2500. TCRdb's own reprocessing of the public reads used fastp at Q25 and MiXCR and kept productive beta chains. A single entry per CDR3 protein holds the most common genes and DNA from its merged rows. In all, the sample holds about 45,000 distinct CDR3 sequences, and roughly 7% of those were seen once. 15% of the sample is taken by the ten largest. What this sample's treatment or condition label stands for: live attenuated yellow fever vaccine strain. Sequencing was performed on CD8+ T cells not binding an NS4B(214-222) dextramer, sorted from PBMCs, taken 45 days after the yellow fever booster vaccination. What this sample's cell subset or site label stands for: NS4B epitope dextramer-negative CD8 T cells. The receptors shown here come from a young man who received the YFV17D yellow fever vaccine.

This clonotype was counted at least ten times. This rearrangement joins TRBV29-1 to TRBJ2-7; weak D call: TRBD1 (6 bases). Per the germline V gene, CDR1 is SQVTM and CDR2 is ANQGSEA. V lost 4 bases and J lost 3, with 7 bases in between. The CDR3 consists of 11 residues. CDR3 sequence (DNA): TGCAGCGTTGTGGACAGCTACGAGCAGTACTTC. Protein sequence: CSVVDSYEQYF.

This clonotype was recorded many times. The chain recombines TRBV29-1 with TRBJ2-5; 7 positions match TRBD2. The J segment lost 6 bases and the V segment lost 6 bases, leaving 7 bases of the junction unmatched. The V gene's germline CDR1 is SQVTM and CDR2 ANQGSEA. CDR3 length: 12 amino acids. The CDR3 sequence is CSVETSFQTQYF. The CDR3 DNA follows: TGCAGCGTCGAGACTAGCTTTCAGACCCAGTACTTC.

Points on this clonotype: A much larger clone lies a single base off, so this may be a read error. The CDR3 ends on some other residue instead of the conserved phenylalanine or tryptophan, so this is likely a read error. This rearrangement joins TRBV7-9 to TRBJ2-5, with 8 bases fitting TRBD2. V dropped 5 bases and J dropped 7; count of bases not matched to a gene: 12. This CDR3 is built from 15 residues. Germline CDR1 and CDR2: SEHNR and FQNEAQ (reference sequence). As DNA, the CDR3 is TGTGCCAGCAGCCTATTAGCGGGATTAGGCGTGACCCAGTACTCC. It yields the protein CASSLLAGLGVTQYS.

The chain joins TRBV7-9 to TRBJ2-7; D gene unclear. From germline, CDR1 is SEHNR and CDR2 FQNEAQ (reference sequence). This CDR3 has 14 residues. The V and J ends lost 4 bases and 2 bases respectively, with 12 bases between them. The CDR3 bases are TGTGCCAGCAGCTCACCGATGAAAACCTACGAGCAGTACTTC. It yields the protein CASSSPMKTYEQYF.

This clonotype was counted at least ten times. The chain employs TRBV9 and TRBJ2-1; D is unresolved. The CDR3 covers 15 residues. The V gene's germline CDR1 is SGDLS and CDR2 YYNGEE. Trimming stripped 1 base from V and 4 bases from J, with 12 bases between. This CDR3 reads CASSVFGDTYNEQFF. In DNA, the CDR3 is TGTGCCAGCAGCGTATTTGGCGATACATACAATGAGCAGTTCTTC.

This clonotype was seen at least ten times. The rearrangement joins TRBV4-1 to TRBJ2-1, with D tentatively TRBD1 (6 bases). Per germline, CDR1 MGHRA and CDR2 YSYEKL. The CDR3 extends over 14 amino acids. Between the trimmed V and J ends, which lost 3 bases and 5 bases, there was a span of 11 bases. The CDR3 DNA is TGCGCCAGCAGCCACCCGGCAGGGGACAATGAGCAGTTCTTC. Translation gives CASSHPAGDNEQFF.

There are many counts of this clonotype. The chain recombines TRBV20-1 with TRBJ2-1; D gene uncertain. Trimming cost V 3 bases and J 1 base, with 13 bases left between them. This CDR3 region has 15 residues. The germline gives CDR1 DFQATT, CDR2 SNEGSKA (reference sequence). CDR3 DNA sequence: TGCAGTGCTAGGGATCCGCTCGGATCCTACAATGAGCAGTTCTTC. It encodes CSARDPLGSYNEQFF.

This clonotype was counted at least ten times. The rearrangement links TRBV9 to TRBJ2-1; D may be TRBD1 (7 bases). From germline, CDR1 is SGDLS and CDR2 YYNGEE. The CDR3 loop spans 16 amino acids. The V end was cut by 0 bases, the J end by 2 bases, with 12 bases between. CDR3 loop: CASSVATGEAYNEQFF. In DNA, the CDR3 is TGTGCCAGCAGCGTAGCTACAGGGGAGGCCTACAATGAGCAGTTCTTC.

About this clonotype: This could be a read error, since a much larger clone is one nucleotide away. The chain employs TRBV12-3 or TRBV12-4 and TRBJ2-7; D might be TRBD1 (6 bases). The CDR3 is 14 amino acids. The ends were cut back, 7 bases at V and 3 bases at J, with 16 bases in the middle. Here the CDR3 DNA reads TGTGCCAGCACCCACACAGGGTCGGGCTACGAGCAGTACTTC. Translated, it gives CASTHTGSGYEQYF.

This clonotype was counted a few times. V and J are TRBV16 and TRBJ2-7; D is ambiguous. CDR3 size: 13 residues. The V end was cut by 4 bases, the J end by 3 bases, with 10 bases between. The V gene's germline CDR1 is KGHSY and CDR2 FQNENV. Here the CDR3 DNA reads TGTGCCAGCAGCCGCGGACCCTACTACGAGCAGTACTTC. Translation: CASSRGPYYEQYF.

This clonotype has ten or more counts. The rearrangement uses TRBV7-2 and TRBJ1-1; tentative D call: TRBD1 (5 bases). This CDR3 region has 13 residues. Germline loops: CDR1 SGHTA, CDR2 FQGNSA. V lost 1 base, J lost 6 bases, and 9 bases lay in between. DNA for the CDR3: TGTGCCAGCAGCTTAGGGGGGGGACCTGAAGCTTTCTTT. Protein sequence: CASSLGGGPEAFF.

This clonotype was counted many times. This chain uses TRBV7-9 with TRBJ2-7, with no clear D. The CDR3 consists of 13 residues. V dropped 3 bases and J dropped 4 bases, with 10 bases sitting between them. The V gene's germline CDR1 is SEHNR and CDR2 FQNEAQ (reference sequence). CDR3 nucleotides: TGTGCCAGCAGCTTTTATTCCGGTTACGAGCAGTACTTC. This translates into CASSFYSGYEQYF.